This T cell receptor beta chain was identified during a study of T cells after yellow fever vaccination. Study outcomes and limitations: The booster saw the reappearance of most primary-vaccination clones (roughly 95% CD4, roughly 87% CD8). Peaking faster, on day 5 versus 15, the secondary response was nonetheless weaker.

This CDR3 has 14 amino acids. Germline V CDR1 and CDR2: SEHNR, FQNEAQ (reference sequence). The V gene lost 5 bases and the J gene lost 1 base, with 12 bases spanning the gap. In TCRdb, the 5' RACE reads were re-called with MiXCR into one record per CDR3 protein. The sample lists about 630,000 distinct CDR3 sequences, about 12% seen once, with more than 13% in the top ten. The table lists this clonotype with a few counts. Antigen unknown. The chain uses TRBV7-9 and TRBJ2-7, with D unresolved. Sequenced material: PBMCs, taken on the day of the yellow fever booster vaccination. The source of this sequence is a man aged 25 to 40 who received the YFV17D yellow fever vaccine. The CDR3 DNA reads TGTGCCAGCAGCGGCCCCGCGGTTTCCTACGAGCAGTACTTC. This translates into CASSGPAVSYEQYF. The full variable domain, with the rest looked up from reference TRBV7-9 and TRBJ2-7, is DTGVSQNPRHKITKRGQNVTFRCDPISEHNRLYWYRQTLGQGPEFLTYFQNEAQLEKSRLLSDRFSAERPKGSFSTLEIQRTEQGDSAMYLCASSGPAVSYEQYFGPGTRLTVT.